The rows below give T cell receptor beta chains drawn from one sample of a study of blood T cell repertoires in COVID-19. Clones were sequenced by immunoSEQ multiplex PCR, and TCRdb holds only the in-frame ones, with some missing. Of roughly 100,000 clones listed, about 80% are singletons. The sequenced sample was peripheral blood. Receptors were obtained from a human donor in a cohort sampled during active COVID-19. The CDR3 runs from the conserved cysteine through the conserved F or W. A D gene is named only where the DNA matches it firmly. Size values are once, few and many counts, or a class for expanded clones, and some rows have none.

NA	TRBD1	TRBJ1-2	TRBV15	CATTSGQGVGYTF	TGTGCCACCACCTCGGGACAGGGGGTTGGCTACACCTTC
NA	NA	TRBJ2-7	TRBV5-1	CASSLSRSGTLYEQYF	TGCGCCAGCAGCTTGTCGCGATCCGGGACTTTATACGAGCAGTACTTC
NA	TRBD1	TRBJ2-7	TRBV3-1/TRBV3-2	CASRMGQGYEQYF	TGTGCCAGCAGAATGGGACAGGGATACGAGCAGTACTTC
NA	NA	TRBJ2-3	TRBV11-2	CASPINGEETYNTQYF	TGTGCCAGCCCTATTAATGGCGAGGAGACGTATAATACGCAGTATTTT
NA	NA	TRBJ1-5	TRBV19	CASTTERSNQPQHF	TGTGCCAGCACCACAGAACGGAGCAATCAGCCCCAGCATTTT
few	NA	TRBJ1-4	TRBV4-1	CASSQGKAGREKLFF	TGCGCCAGCAGCCAGGGGAAGGCAGGGAGGGAAAAACTGTTTTTT
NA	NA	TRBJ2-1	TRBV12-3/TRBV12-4	CASGRSSYNEQFF	TGTGCCAGCGGAAGGAGCTCCTACAATGAGCAGTTCTTC
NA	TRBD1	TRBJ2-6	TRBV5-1	CASSPQGAGANVLTF	TGCGCCAGCAGCCCGCAGGGGGCTGGGGCCAACGTCCTGACTTTC
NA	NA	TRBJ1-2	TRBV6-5	CATQGSRLYGYTF	TGTGCCACTCAGGGCAGCCGGCTATATGGGTACACCTTC
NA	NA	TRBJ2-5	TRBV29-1	CSVGGTENHYETQYF	TGCAGCGTTGGCGGGACAGAAAACCATTATGAGACCCAGTACTTC
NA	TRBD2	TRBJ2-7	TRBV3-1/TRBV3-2	CASSQASGSYEQYF	TGTGCCAGCAGCCAAGCTAGCGGCTCCTACGAGCAGTACTTC
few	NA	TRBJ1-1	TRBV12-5	CASGLGSNTEAFF	TGTGCTAGTGGACTAGGATCGAACACTGAAGCTTTCTTT
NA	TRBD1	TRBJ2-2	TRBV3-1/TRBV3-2	CASSHRDRGFGKLFF	TGTGCCAGCAGCCACCGGGACAGGGGGTTCGGCAAGCTGTTTTTT
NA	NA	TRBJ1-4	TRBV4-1	CASSLTPAPGNEKLFF	TGCGCCAGCAGCCTAACACCGGCCCCAGGCAATGAAAAACTGTTTTTT
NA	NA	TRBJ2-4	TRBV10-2	CASSEWQGLAKNIQYF	TGCGCCAGCAGTGAGTGGCAGGGATTGGCCAAAAACATTCAGTACTTC
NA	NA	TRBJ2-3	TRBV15	CATSSEPDTQYF	TGTGCCACCAGCAGCGAGCCCGATACGCAGTATTTT